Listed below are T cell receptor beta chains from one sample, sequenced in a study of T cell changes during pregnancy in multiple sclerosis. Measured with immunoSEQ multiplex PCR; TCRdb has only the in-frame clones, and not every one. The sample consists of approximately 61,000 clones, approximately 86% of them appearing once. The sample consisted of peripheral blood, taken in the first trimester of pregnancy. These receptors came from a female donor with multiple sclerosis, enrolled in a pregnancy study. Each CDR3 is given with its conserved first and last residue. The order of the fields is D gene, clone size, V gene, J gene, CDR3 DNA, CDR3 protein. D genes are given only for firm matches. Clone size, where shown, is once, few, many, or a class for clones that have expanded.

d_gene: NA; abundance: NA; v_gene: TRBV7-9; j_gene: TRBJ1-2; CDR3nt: TGTGCCAGCAGCCCAGTGGGGGGGAGGAGGTATGGCTACACCTTC; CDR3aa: CASSPVGGRRYGYTF
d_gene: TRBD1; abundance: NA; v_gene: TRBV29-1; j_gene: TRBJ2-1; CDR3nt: TGCAGCGTTGTTGGGTATCGGACAGGGAACTCCTACAATGAGCAGTTCTTC; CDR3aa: CSVVGYRTGNSYNEQFF
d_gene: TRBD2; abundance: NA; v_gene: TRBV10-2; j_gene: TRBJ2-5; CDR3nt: TGCGCCAGCAGGGTAGCGGGAGGGGGCGGGGGAGAGACCCAGTACTTC; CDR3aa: CASRVAGGGGGETQYF
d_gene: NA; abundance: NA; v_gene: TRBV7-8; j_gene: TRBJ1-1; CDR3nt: TGTGCCAGCAGCCGTAGTGGGGGGTTGGCAGACCAGAACACTGAAGCTTTCTTT; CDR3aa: CASSRSGGLADQNTEAFF
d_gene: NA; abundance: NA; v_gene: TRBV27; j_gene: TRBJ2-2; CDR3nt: TGTGCCAGCAGATCCGGTATAAGGGGCGACACCGGGGAGCTGTTTTTT; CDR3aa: CASRSGIRGDTGELFF
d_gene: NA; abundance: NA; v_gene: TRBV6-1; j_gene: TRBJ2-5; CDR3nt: TGTGCCAGCAGTGAAGTGGCGGGCCAAGAGACCCAGTACTTC; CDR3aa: CASSEVAGQETQYF
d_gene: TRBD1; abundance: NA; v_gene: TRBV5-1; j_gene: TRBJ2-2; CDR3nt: TGCGCCAGCAGCTTACACAGGGGGCATGTCGGGGAGCTGTTTTTT; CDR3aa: CASSLHRGHVGELFF
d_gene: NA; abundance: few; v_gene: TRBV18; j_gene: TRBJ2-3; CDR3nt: TGTGCCAGCTCACAGACCTGGAGCGGAGCCACAGATACGCAGTATTTT; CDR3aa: CASSQTWSGATDTQYF
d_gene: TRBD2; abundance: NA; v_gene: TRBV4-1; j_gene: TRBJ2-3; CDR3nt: TGCGCCAGCAGCCCACCGGGGGTAGCGGGAGGGACAGATACGCAGTATTTT; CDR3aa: CASSPPGVAGGTDTQYF
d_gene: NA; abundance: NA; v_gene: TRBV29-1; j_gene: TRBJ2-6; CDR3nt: TGCAGCGCTACGCCAGGAACTGGGGCCAACGTCCTGACTTTC; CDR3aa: CSATPGTGANVLTF
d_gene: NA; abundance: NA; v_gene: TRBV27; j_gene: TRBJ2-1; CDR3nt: TGTGCCAGCAGTTCGGCCCGGGTAGCCTCAAATGAGCAGTTCTTC; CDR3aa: CASSSARVASNEQFF
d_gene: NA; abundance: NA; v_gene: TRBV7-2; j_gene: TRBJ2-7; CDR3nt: TGTGCCAGCAGCTTAGTGGAGGCTACCCCCTACGAGCAGTACTTC; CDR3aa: CASSLVEATPYEQYF
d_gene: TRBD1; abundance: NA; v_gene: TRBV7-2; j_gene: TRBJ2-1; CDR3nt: TGTGCCAGCAGCTTAGCGGGACAGGTTCTCCCCCGGGATGAGCAGTTCTTC; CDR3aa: CASSLAGQVLPRDEQFF
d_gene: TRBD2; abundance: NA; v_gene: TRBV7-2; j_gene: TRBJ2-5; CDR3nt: TGTGCCAGCAGCTCCAGGACTAGTGAGGAGACCCAGTACTTC; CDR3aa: CASSSRTSEETQYF
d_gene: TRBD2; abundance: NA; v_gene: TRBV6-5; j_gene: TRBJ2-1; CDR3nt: TGTGCCAGCCTACCTAGCGGGAGCTCCTACAATGAGCAGTTCTTC; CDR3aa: CASLPSGSSYNEQFF
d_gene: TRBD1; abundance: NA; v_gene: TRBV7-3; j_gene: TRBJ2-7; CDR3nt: TGTGCCAGCAGCCCGACAGGGTCTGGCGAGCAGTACTTC; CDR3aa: CASSPTGSGEQYF
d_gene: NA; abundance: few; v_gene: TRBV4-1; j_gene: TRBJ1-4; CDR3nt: TGCGCCAGCAGCCAAGCTAATCAGGGAACTAATGAAAAACTGTTTTTT; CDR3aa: CASSQANQGTNEKLFF
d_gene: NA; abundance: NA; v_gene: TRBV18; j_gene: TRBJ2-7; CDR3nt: TGTGCCAGCTCACCCCCCACTTTAGTGGAGCAGTACTTC; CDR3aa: CASSPPTLVEQYF
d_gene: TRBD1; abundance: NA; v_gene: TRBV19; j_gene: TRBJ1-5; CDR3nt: TGTGCCAGTAGTATAGGGGGGACAGGGTTCAATCAGCCCCAGCATTTT; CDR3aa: CASSIGGTGFNQPQHF
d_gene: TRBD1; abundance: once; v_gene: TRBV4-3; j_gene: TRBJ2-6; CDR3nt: TGCGCCAGCAGCCATCCCTTGACAGGGGTCTCTTCTGGGGCCAACGTCCTGACTTTC; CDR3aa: CASSHPLTGVSSGANVLTF
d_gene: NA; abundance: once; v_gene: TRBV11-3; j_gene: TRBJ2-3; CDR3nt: TGTGCCAGCAGCTTAGGGATAGCGGCTAGCACAGATACGCAGTATTTT; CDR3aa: CASSLGIAASTDTQYF
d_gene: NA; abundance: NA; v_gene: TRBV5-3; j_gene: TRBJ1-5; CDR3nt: TGTGCCAGAAGCGCTACAGGTTTGGGTATTGGCAATCAGCCCCAGCATTTT; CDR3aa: CARSATGLGIGNQPQHF
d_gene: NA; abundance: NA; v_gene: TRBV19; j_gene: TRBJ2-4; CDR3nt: TGTGCCAGTAGTAGACGGGACAAAAACATTCAGTACTTC; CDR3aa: CASSRRDKNIQYF
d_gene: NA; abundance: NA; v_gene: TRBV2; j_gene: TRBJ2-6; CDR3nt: TGTGCCAGCAGTGATTTTCTTCCAGGGTATCCCCAATCTGGGGCCAACGTCCTGACTTTC; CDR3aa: CASSDFLPGYPQSGANVLTF
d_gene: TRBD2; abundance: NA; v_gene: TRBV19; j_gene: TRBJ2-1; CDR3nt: TGTGCCAGTAGATCTATCCTACTAGCGGGAGTAAGGGGGGGGTACAATGAGCAGTTCTTC; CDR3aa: CASRSILLAGVRGGYNEQFF
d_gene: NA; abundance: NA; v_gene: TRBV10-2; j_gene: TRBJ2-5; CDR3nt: TGCGCCAGCAGTGAACTTCTAGAGACCCAGTACTTC; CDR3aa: CASSELLETQYF
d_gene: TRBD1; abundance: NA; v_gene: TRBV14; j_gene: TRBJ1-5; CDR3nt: TGTGCCAGCAGCCAGCTAGCTTTGGGACAGTTCAATCAGCCCCAGCATTTT; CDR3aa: CASSQLALGQFNQPQHF
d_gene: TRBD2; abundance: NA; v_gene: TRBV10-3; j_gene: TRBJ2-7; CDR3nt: TGTGCCATCAGTGAGCCCGGGACTACATCCTACGAGCAGTACTTC; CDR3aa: CAISEPGTTSYEQYF
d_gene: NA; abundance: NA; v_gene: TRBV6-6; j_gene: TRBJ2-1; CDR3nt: TGTGCCAGCAGTCCTCCTAGCACCTCCTACAATGAGCAGTTCTTC; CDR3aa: CASSPPSTSYNEQFF
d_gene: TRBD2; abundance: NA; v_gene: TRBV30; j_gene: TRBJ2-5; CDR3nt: TGTGCCTGGACCATAGCGGGAGGGAAAGAGACCCAGTACTTC; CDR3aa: CAWTIAGGKETQYF
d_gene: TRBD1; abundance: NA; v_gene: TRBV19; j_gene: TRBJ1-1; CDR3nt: TGTGCCAGTAGTAATACAGGGGGCACTGAAGCTTTCTTT; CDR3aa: CASSNTGGTEAFF
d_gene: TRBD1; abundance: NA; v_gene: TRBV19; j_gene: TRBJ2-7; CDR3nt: TGTGCCAGTAGTACGACAGGGGCCTACGAGCAGTACTTC; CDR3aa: CASSTTGAYEQYF
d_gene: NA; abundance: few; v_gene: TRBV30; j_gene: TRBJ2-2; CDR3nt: TGTGCCTGGAGTGTAGCGAGAGGCGGGGAGCTGTTTTTT; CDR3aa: CAWSVARGGELFF
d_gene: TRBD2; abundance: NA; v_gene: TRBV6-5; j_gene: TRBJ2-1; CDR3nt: TGTGCCAGCAGTTACCGGACTAGCGGGAGCCACAATGAGCAGTTCTTC; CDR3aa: CASSYRTSGSHNEQFF
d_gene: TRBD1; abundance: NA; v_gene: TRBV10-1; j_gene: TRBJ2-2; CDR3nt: TGCGCCAGTACCGGGACAGGGGGAACCGGGGAGCTGTTTTTT; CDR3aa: CASTGTGGTGELFF
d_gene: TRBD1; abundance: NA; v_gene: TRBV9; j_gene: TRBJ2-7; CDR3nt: TGTGCCAGCAGCGACGGACAGGGGCCCCACGAGCAGTACTTC; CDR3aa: CASSDGQGPHEQYF
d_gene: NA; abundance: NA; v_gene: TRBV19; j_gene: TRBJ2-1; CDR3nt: TGTGCCAGTAGTATAGATCAACGGGGGATCTATGAGCAGTTCTTC; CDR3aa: CASSIDQRGIYEQFF
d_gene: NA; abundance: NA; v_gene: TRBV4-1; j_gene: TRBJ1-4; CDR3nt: TGCGCCAGCAGCTGGGGCGGAGAAAAACTGTTTTTT; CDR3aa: CASSWGGEKLFF
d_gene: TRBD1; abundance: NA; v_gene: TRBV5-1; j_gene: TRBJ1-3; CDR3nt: TGCGCCAGCAGCTTGGGAAGCAGGGGGCTTGGAAACACCATATATTTT; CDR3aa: CASSLGSRGLGNTIYF
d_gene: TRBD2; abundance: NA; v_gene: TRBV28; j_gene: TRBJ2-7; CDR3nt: TGTGCCAGCAGTTTATGGGCTAGCGGTGATCCCTACGAGCAGTACTTC; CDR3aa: CASSLWASGDPYEQYF
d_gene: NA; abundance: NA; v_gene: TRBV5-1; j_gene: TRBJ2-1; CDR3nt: TGCGCCAGCAGCTCCACTAGGAGCTCCTACAATGAGCAGTTCTTC; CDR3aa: CASSSTRSSYNEQFF
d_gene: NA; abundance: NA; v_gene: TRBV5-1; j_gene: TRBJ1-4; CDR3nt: TGCGCCAGCAGCTATGGACAGATGACAACTAATGAAAAACTGTTTTTT; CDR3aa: CASSYGQMTTNEKLFF
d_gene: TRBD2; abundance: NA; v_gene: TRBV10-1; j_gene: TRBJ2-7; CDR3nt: TGCGCCAGCAAGCGGGACCTTGCCTCCTACGAGCAGTACTTC; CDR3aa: CASKRDLASYEQYF
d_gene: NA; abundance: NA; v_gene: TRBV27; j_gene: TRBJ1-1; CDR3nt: TGTGCCAGCAGCTCTCCGGGATTGAGTACTGAAGCTTTCTTT; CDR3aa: CASSSPGLSTEAFF
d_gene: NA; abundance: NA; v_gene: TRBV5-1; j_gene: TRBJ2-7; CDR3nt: TGCGCCAGCAGCTTGACGACAGCAACCTACGAGCAGTACTTC; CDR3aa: CASSLTTATYEQYF
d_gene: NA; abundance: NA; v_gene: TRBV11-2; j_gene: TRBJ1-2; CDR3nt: TGTGCCAGCCGCCGCGGGGGAAGCTATGGCTACACCTTC; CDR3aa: CASRRGGSYGYTF
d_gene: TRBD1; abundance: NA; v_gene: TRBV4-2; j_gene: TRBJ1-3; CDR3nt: TGTGCCAGCAGCCAAGATTTTCAGGGGGTCTCTGGAAACACCATATATTTT; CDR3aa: CASSQDFQGVSGNTIYF
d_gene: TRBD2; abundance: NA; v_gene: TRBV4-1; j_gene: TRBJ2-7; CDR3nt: TGCGCCAGCAGCCGAGGACTAGCGGGGCTCTACGAGCAGTACTTC; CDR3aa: CASSRGLAGLYEQYF
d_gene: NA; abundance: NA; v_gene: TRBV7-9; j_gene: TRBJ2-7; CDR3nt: TGTGCCAGCAGCTTTAGACCCAGGACCTACGAGCAGTACTTC; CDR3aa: CASSFRPRTYEQYF
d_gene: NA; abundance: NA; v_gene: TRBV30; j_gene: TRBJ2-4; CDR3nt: TGTGCCTGGGGGGACACCAAAAACATTCAGTACTTC; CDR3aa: CAWGDTKNIQYF
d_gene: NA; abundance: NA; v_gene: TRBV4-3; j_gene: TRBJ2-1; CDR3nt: TGCGCCAGCAGCCAAGCCGGCGGGACCGAAAATCTCAATGAGCAGTTCTTC; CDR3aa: CASSQAGGTENLNEQFF
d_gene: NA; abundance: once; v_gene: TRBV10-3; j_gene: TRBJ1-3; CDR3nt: TGTGCCATCTCAGCAGGCCTGGGTCCTGGAAACACCATATATTTT; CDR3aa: CAISAGLGPGNTIYF
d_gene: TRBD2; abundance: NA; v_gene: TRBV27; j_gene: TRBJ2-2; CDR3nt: TGTGCCAGCAGTTCGGGACTAGCGGGAGTGGCCGGGGAGCTGTTTTTT; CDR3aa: CASSSGLAGVAGELFF
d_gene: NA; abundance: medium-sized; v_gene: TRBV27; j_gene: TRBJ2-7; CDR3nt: TGTGCCAGCAGTTTTGGAGGGCCAAGCTCCTACGAGCAGTACTTC; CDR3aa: CASSFGGPSSYEQYF
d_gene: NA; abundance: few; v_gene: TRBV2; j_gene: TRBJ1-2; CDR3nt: TGTGCCAGCAGTGTGGAACAGCACTATGGCTACACCTTC; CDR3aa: CASSVEQHYGYTF